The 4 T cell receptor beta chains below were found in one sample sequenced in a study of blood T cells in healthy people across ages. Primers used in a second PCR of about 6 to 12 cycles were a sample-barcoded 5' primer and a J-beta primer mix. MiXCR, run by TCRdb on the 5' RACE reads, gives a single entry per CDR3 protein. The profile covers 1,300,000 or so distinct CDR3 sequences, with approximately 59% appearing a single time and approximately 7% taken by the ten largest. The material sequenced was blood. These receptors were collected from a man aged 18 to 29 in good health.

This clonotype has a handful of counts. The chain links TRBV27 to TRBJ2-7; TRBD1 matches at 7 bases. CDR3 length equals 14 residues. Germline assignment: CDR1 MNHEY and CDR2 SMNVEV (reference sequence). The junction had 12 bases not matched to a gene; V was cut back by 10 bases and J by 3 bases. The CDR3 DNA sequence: TGTGCCAACAAGGCGACAGGGCTTGACTACGAGCAGTACTTC. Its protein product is CANKATGLDYEQYF.

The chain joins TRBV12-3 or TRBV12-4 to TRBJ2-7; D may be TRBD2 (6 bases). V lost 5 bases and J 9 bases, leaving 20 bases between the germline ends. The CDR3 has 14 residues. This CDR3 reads CASSVTDGTGRQYF. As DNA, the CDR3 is TGTGCCAGCAGTGTAACAGACGGGACCGGGAGGCAGTACTTC.

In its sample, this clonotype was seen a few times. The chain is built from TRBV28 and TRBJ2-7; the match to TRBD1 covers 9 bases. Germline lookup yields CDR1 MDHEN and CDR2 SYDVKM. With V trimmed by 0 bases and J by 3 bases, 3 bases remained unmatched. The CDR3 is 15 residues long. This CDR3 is CASSLWGTGYYEQYF. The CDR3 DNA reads TGTGCCAGCAGTTTATGGGGGACAGGGTACTACGAGCAGTACTTC.

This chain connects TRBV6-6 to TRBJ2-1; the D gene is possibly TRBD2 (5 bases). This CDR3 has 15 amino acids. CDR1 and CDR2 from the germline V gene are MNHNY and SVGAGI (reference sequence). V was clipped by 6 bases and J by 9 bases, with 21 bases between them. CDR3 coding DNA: TGTGCCAGCAGCCACGGCCGGGATTATGTATCTGAGCAGTTCTTC. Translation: CASSHGRDYVSEQFF.